The clone carrying this T cell receptor beta chain was seen more than once but under ten times. Its cognate antigen is unknown. The sample belongs to a study of beta chain features in type 1 diabetes. Study details: The patient and healthy donor groups were comparable for age, gender and cell yields.

The CDR3 runs 12 residues. Germline CDR1 and CDR2: SGHAT and FQNNGV. Trimming removed 5 bases at V and 6 bases at J, with 10 bases between. CD45RO/CCR7/CD25/CD127/CD95/CD27 staining was used to isolate CD4+ naive, central memory, regulatory and stem cell-like memory cells by sorting. Study-level results: Among type 1 diabetes patients, VDJ junctions had fewer insertions and more deletions. There was a moderate but significant shortening of TCRB CDR3s in all four CD4+ subsets of Type 1 diabetes patients.

The isolated RNA, all of it, was reverse transcribed, so expressed TCRB transcripts were what got sequenced. Data came from immunoSEQ multiplex PCR; TCRdb stores just in-frame clones and leaves some out. Of 60,000 or so clones in the sample, roughly 50% are singletons; the top ten hold 2.6%. The sequence was collected from a woman aged 40 to 49 with type 1 diabetes. The material sequenced was Tregs from blood. This chain joins TRBV11-2 and TRBJ1-2; a possible D gene is TRBD1 (5 bases). The CDR3 reads CASSHTTDGYTF. The CDR3, as DNA: TGTGCCAGCAGCCACACGACAGATGGCTACACCTTC.